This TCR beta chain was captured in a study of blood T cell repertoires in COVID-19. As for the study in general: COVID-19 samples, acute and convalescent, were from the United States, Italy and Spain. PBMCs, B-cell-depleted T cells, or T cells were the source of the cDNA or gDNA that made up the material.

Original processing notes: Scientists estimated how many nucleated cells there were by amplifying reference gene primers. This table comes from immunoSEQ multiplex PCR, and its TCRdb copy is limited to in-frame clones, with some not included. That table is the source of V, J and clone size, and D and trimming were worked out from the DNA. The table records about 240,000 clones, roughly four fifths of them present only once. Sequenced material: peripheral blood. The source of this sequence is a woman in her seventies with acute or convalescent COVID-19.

The CDR3 DNA follows: TGTGCCAGCAGCGTGGGACAGGGGGCTCGAGAGCAGTACTTC. It translates to CASSVGQGAREQYF. This chain uses TRBV9 with TRBJ2-7; 12 bases fit TRBD1. Germline V gene sequence: CDR1 SGDLS, CDR2 YYNGEE. With V trimmed by 2 bases and J by 7 bases, 4 bases remained unmatched. The CDR3 runs 14 residues.